Listed below are T cell receptor beta chains from one sample, sequenced in a study of molecular identifiers for immune sequencing clone quantification. From the PCR reads, TCRdb called clonotypes with MiXCR, one entry per CDR3 protein. Seen here are 300,000 to 350,000 distinct CDR3 sequences, about a fifth observed once, and the top ten hold 0.75% to 0.85%. The sequenced sample was naive CD8+ T cells from blood, with Jurkat cell RNA spiked in. These receptors were collected from a human donor in good health. Some libraries in this study had Jurkat cell RNA spiked in. Both conserved end residues are part of each CDR3. D genes are given only for firm matches. Some rows have no size entry. The others give once, few or many, or a class for an expanded clone.

d_gene,v_gene,abundance,j_gene,CDR3nt,CDR3aa
TRBD2,TRBV5-3,NA,TRBJ2-3,TGTGCCAGCAGCTGGACTAGCGGGAACCTGGGGGATACGCAGTATTTT,CASSWTSGNLGDTQYF
NA,TRBV7-9,NA,TRBJ1-5,TGTGCCAGCAGCCTCCAAAGTCAGCCCCAGCATTTT,CASSLQSQPQHF
TRBD2,TRBV20-1,few,TRBJ2-7,TGCAGTGCTAGAGAGGCTAGCGGGGGAACCTACGAGCAGTACTTC,CSAREASGGTYEQYF
NA,TRBV7-9,many,TRBJ2-3,TGTGCCAGCAGCTTAATAATCGGGAGCACAGATACGCAGTATTTT,CASSLIIGSTDTQYF
NA,TRBV27,NA,TRBJ1-5,TGTGCCGGCAGTTTATCGCCCAGGGCCGGTCAGCATTTT,CAGSLSPRAGQHF
NA,TRBV6-6,many,TRBJ1-2,TGTGCCAGCAGTTACCTGGACAGCTATGGCTACACCTTC,CASSYLDSYGYTF
TRBD2,TRBV30,NA,TRBJ2-3,TGTGCCTGGAGTGGAGCGGGAATGGATACGCAGTATTTT,CAWSGAGMDTQYF
NA,TRBV7-9,NA,TRBJ2-1,TGTGCCAGCAGCTTAGAAAGGATGCAGGGTGAGCAGTTCTTC,CASSLERMQGEQFF
TRBD2,TRBV6-5,many,TRBJ2-1,TGTGCCAGCAGTTACTCGTCGGGAGGAATTTACAATGAGCAGTTCTTC,CASSYSSGGIYNEQFF
NA,TRBV23-1,NA,TRBJ2-3,TGCGCCAGCAGTCACCTTTGGGAGGATACGCAGTATTTT,CASSHLWEDTQYF
NA,TRBV7-8,NA,TRBJ2-7,TGTGCCAGCAGCTGGGTGGTCGGGGGATACGAGCAGTACTTC,CASSWVVGGYEQYF
NA,TRBV13,many,TRBJ1-1,TGTGCCAGCAGGGAAGGAGGCACTGAAGCTTTCTTT,CASREGGTEAFF
TRBD1,TRBV28,NA,TRBJ1-1,TGTGTCAGCAAAGAGACAGGGATCCCCACTGAAGCTTTCTTT,CVSKETGIPTEAFF
TRBD2,TRBV4-3,many,TRBJ2-7,TGCGCCAGCAGCCAAACTAGCGCAGACTACGAGCAGTACTTC,CASSQTSADYEQYF
NA,TRBV7-7,many,TRBJ2-5,TGTGCCAGCAGCAAAGAACCCCAGGGGTTGAGTGAGACCCAGTACTTC,CASSKEPQGLSETQYF
NA,TRBV4-3,few,TRBJ1-2,TGCGCCAGCAGCCCAGGACAAGACAACCCCTATGGCTACACCTTC,CASSPGQDNPYGYTF
NA,TRBV5-4,many,TRBJ1-1,TGTGCCAGCAGCCAATACCCCCAAACTGAAGCTTTCTTT,CASSQYPQTEAFF
NA,TRBV7-8,many,TRBJ1-5,TGTGCCAGCAGCTTAGCCCGCGGGGTTAGCAATCAGCCCCAGCATTTT,CASSLARGVSNQPQHF
NA,TRBV6-5,many,TRBJ2-2,TGTGCCAGCAGTTACTCCAGCGGACACGCCTCCGGGGAGCTGTTTTTT,CASSYSSGHASGELFF
NA,TRBV19,NA,TRBJ1-4,TGTGCCAGTAGTATCCGGGAAAAACTGTTTTTT,CASSIREKLFF
NA,TRBV3-1,NA,TRBJ1-1,TGTGCCAGCAGCCACCCCCGAGGACCTGAAGCTTCCTTT,CASSHPRGPEASF
NA,TRBV29-1,once,TRBJ2-1,TGCAGCTCACAGGGTCCCCCCTACAATGAGCAGTTCTTC,CSSQGPPYNEQFF
NA,TRBV4-2,many,TRBJ2-7,TGTGCCAGCAGCCAAGATCGTGCTCCCCAGGAGCAGTACTTC,CASSQDRAPQEQYF
NA,TRBV7-6,many,TRBJ2-1,TGTGCCAGCAGCCCCTCGACGGGGCATGTTTACAATGAGCAGTTCTTC,CASSPSTGHVYNEQFF